This TCR beta chain was sequenced during a study of CD4 T cells in relation to SARS-CoV-2 and coronaviruses. Study overall: TCR beta CDR3s were sequenced after 10-day antigen culture of PBMCs. No peptide or an HIV-1 Nef peptide pool served as negative control. General study results and limits: No donor gave both pre-pandemic and post-infection samples.

Germline V gene data show CDR1 as SEHNR and CDR2 as FQNEAQ (reference sequence). With 5 bases removed from V and 2 bases from J, the gap between germline ends came to 11 bases. The CDR3 is 14 residues long. About this clone itself: The antigen is undetermined.

Method: immunoSEQ multiplex PCR; TCRdb's copy keeps in-frame clones and lacks some. The sample holds about 23,000 clones, more than 75% seen once. CD4+ T cells from unexposed donors were obtained before the COVID-19 pandemic (2011-2018). Isolation of CD4+ T cells took place after less than 11 days in culture. Cultures held roughly 2 million PBMCs per well with around 9.8 IU/ml IL-2. Sequenced sample: CD4+ T cells from PBMCs, cultured in vitro. The clonotype originates from a human donor in good health. V is TRBV7-9 and J is TRBJ2-3; the D gene is possibly TRBD2 (6 bases). The CDR3 is CASSVSGPTDTQYF. The CDR3 DNA sequence: TGTGCCAGCAGCGTTAGCGGCCCCACAGATACGCAGTATTTT.